Given below is one TCR beta chain in context. The antigen remains unidentified. The table came from immunoSEQ multiplex PCR; TCRdb's copy has only in-frame clones and leaves some out. The top ten clones hold more than 0.15% of a sample with 30,000 to 35,000 clones, roughly 96% of them seen once. This sample was included in a study of monozygotic twins with cystic fibrosis. Study-wide findings and caveats: Age, concordance and disease severity did not associate with shared CDR3 numbers.

The length of the CDR3 is 16 residues. In germline, CDR1 is SEHNR, CDR2 FQNEAQ (reference sequence). Between the trimmed V and J ends, which lost 1 base and 2 bases, there was a span of 13 bases. The receptor comes from a girl aged 2 to 9 with cystic fibrosis. The J gene is TRBJ2-3, the V gene TRBV7-9; D is perhaps TRBD2 (5 bases). The sequencing sample was made of blood. The CDR3 nucleotides read TGTGCCAGCAGCTTAGGTGGGTTGCGGGCCACAGATACGCAGTATTTT. Protein product: CASSLGGLRATDTQYF.